These 32 T cell receptor beta chains were all obtained from the same sample, sequenced in a study of shared clonotypes between healthy human individuals. The assay was immunoSEQ multiplex PCR, and TCRdb's table has in-frame clones only and misses some. The repertoire includes 800,000 to 950,000 clones, roughly 96% of them detected once, and over 0.2% sits in the top ten. Naivety among CD8 cells was defined by CD45RO negativity and positive CCR7 selection, thereby excluding terminally differentiated effector memory CD45RA+ cells. Input material: naive CD8+ T cells sorted from blood. The receptors were gathered from a man aged 30-40 years in good health.

The V gene is TRBV9, the J gene TRBJ1-1, with D hard to call. V lost 2 bases and J 4 bases, leaving 15 bases between the germline ends. In germline, CDR1 is SGDLS, CDR2 YYNGEE. CDR3 length: 15 residues. CDR3 bases: TGTGCCAGCAGCGTTTCTGAGATATCGGGCACTGAAGCTTTCTTT. Amino acids: CASSVSEISGTEAFF.

The J gene is TRBJ2-1, the V gene TRBV7-9; 13 nucleotides agree with TRBD2. J gave up 6 bases and V 0 bases, and 8 bases lay outside the gene matches. The CDR3 extends over 18 amino acids. The germline gives CDR1 SEHNR, CDR2 FQNEAQ (reference sequence). CDR3 in DNA: TGTGCCAGCAGCTTAGCCAGAACGGGACTAGCGGGAATCAATGAGCAGTTCTTC. Its protein product is CASSLARTGLAGINEQFF.

The chain has TRBV5-5 and TRBJ2-7, with TRBD2 as a possible D gene (5 bases). CDR1 is SGHKS, CDR2 YYEKEE, per germline (reference sequence). The CDR3 length is 14 residues. Trimming cost V 5 bases and J 2 bases, with 14 bases left between them. CDR3 coding DNA: TGTGCCAGCAGACCGGGGTTTGGGCCCTACGAGCAGTACTTC. It encodes CASRPGFGPYEQYF.

The chain combines TRBV5-1 with TRBJ2-1; D may be TRBD1 (5 bases). The CDR3 spans 16 residues. Trimming removed 2 bases at V and 6 bases at J, with 18 bases between. Germline values: CDR1 SGHRS, CDR2 YFSETQ. The CDR3 DNA reads as TGCGCCAGCAGCTTCACAGGATACCAAGGCGGCAATGAGCAGTTCTTC. Its translation: CASSFTGYQGGNEQFF.

This CDR3 reads CASSPRGLDYEQYF. CDR3 coding DNA: TGTGCCAGCAGCCCAAGGGGGCTAGACTACGAGCAGTACTTC. The chain combines TRBV9 with TRBJ2-7, with 7 bases that match TRBD1. CDR1 and CDR2 (germline): SGDLS, YYNGEE. The CDR3 runs to 14 residues. After removal of 4 bases from V and 3 bases from J, the junction contained 7 bases not matched to a gene. Full variable domain (missing parts from reference TRBV9 and TRBJ2-7): DSGVTQTPKHLITATGQRVTLRCSPRSGDLSVYWYQQSLDQGLQFLIQYYNGEERAKGNILERFSAQQFPDLHSELNLSSLELGDSALYFCASSPRGLDYEQYFGPGTRLTVT.

DNA for the CDR3: TGTGCCAGCAGCGTTGGTGGGGCGGCCCCCCTCGAGCAGTACTTC. Amino acid sequence: CASSVGGAAPLEQYF. The chain combines TRBV9 with TRBJ2-7; D possibly corresponds to TRBD1 (5 bases). This CDR3 comprises 15 residues. Germline V CDR1 and CDR2: SGDLS, YYNGEE. V was shortened by 2 bases and J by 6 bases, with 18 bases between the two germline ends.

The chain joins TRBV29-1 to TRBJ1-1, with D hard to call. From germline, CDR1 is SQVTM and CDR2 ANQGSEA. Trimming stripped 3 bases from V and 3 bases from J, with 17 bases between. This CDR3 is 15 amino acids long. This chain's CDR3 is CSVDRSGPTDTEAFF. The CDR3 DNA is TGCAGCGTTGACAGGTCAGGACCAACGGACACTGAAGCTTTCTTT.

The V and J genes are TRBV6-5 and TRBJ2-7; D gene ambiguous. The CDR3 runs 13 residues. V gave up 0 bases and J gave up 7 bases, with 10 bases separating them. Germline loops: CDR1 MNHEY, CDR2 SVGAGI. The CDR3 spells CASSYSSASEQYF. CDR3 nucleotides: TGTGCCAGCAGTTACTCCTCAGCTTCTGAGCAGTACTTC.

This clone appeared a single time. V gene TRBV4-1 combines with J gene TRBJ2-7, with 10 positions matching TRBD2. V dropped 2 bases and J dropped 6; count of bases not matched to a gene: 7. Germline lookup yields CDR1 MGHRA and CDR2 YSYEKL. This CDR3 comprises 15 residues. CDR3 sequence: CASSQSGTSVGEQYF. CDR3 nucleotide sequence: TGCGCCAGCAGCCAATCCGGGACTAGCGTTGGCGAGCAGTACTTC.

This clone was counted once. Other DNA sequences within the sample encode an identical CDR3. The genes are TRBV20-1 and TRBJ2-1; D may be TRBD1 or TRBD2 (5 bases each). Germline V CDR1 and CDR2: DFQATT, SNEGSKA (reference sequence). This CDR3 contains 10 residues. Trimming stripped 6 bases from V and 10 bases from J, with 10 bases between. The CDR3 nucleotides are TGCAGTGCCAGGTGGGGGGAGCAGTTCTTC. Its protein is CSARWGEQFF.

The V call is TRBV18, the J call TRBJ2-7; maybe TRBD2 (5 bases). Germline V gene sequence: CDR1 KGHSH, CDR2 LQKENI. The CDR3 runs to 15 residues. Between the trimmed V and J ends, which lost 2 bases and 13 bases, there was a span of 24 bases. The CDR3 nucleotides are TGTGCCAGCTCACCATCTATTGGCGGAGAGGGAATCCGCTACTTC. The encoded protein is CASSPSIGGEGIRYF.

V usage is TRBV29-1 and J usage is TRBJ2-1; tentatively, D is TRBD2 (6 bases). The germline V and J ends were trimmed by 6 bases and 5 bases, with 14 bases remaining between them. The germline gives CDR1 SQVTM, CDR2 ANQGSEA. The length of the CDR3 is 13 residues. The CDR3 region is CSVNRAGHNEQFF. The CDR3 nucleotides are TGCAGCGTGAATAGGGCGGGACACAATGAGCAGTTCTTC.

The V and J genes are TRBV5-1 and TRBJ1-5, with D possibly TRBD1 on 5 matching bases. Germline values: CDR1 SGHRS, CDR2 YFSETQ. Trimming took off 4 bases at V and 0 bases at J, with 11 bases between the two ends. The CDR3 spans 15 residues. The CDR3 nucleotides read TGCGCCAGCAGCGGGGACGGGGATAGCAATCAGCCCCAGCATTTT. Its translation is CASSGDGDSNQPQHF.

Remarks on this clone: One junction end disagrees with the germline gene, perhaps due to a read error. The chain employs TRBV13 and TRBJ2-1; the match to TRBD2 covers 7 bases. The CDR3 totals 14 residues. Germline V gene data show CDR1 as PRHDT and CDR2 as FYEKMQ (reference sequence). The CDR3 nucleotides are TGTGCCAGCAGCGTAGGGACCCGGGACTACCAGCAGTTCTTC. Translated, it gives CASSVGTRDYQQFF.

The chain joins TRBV6-6 to TRBJ2-7; 9 nucleotides line up with TRBD2. The CDR3 has 14 amino acids. The V and J ends lost 6 bases and 5 bases, in that order; junction bases with no gene match: 8. Germline loops: CDR1 MNHNY, CDR2 SVGAGI (reference sequence). For the CDR3, the DNA is TGTGCCAGCAGCTTGGGACTAGCTACCCACGAGCAGTACTTC. It codes for CASSLGLATHEQYF.

This chain links TRBV5-1 with TRBJ2-5; 9 bases agree with TRBD1. V lost 4 bases to trimming and J lost 1 base; unmatched junction nucleotides: 8. This CDR3 contains 16 residues. Germline assignment: CDR1 SGHRS and CDR2 YFSETQ. The CDR3 DNA sequence: TGCGCCAGCAGCCCCCGGGACAGGGTATTCCAAGAGACCCAGTACTTC. Its translation: CASSPRDRVFQETQYF.

This chain links TRBV29-1 with TRBJ2-1, with D possibly TRBD2 on 5 matching bases. Trimming shortened V by 7 bases and J by 1 base, and 11 bases separated the two germline ends. In germline, CDR1 is SQVTM, CDR2 ANQGSEA. The CDR3 is made up of 13 amino acids. CDR3 protein: CSAIAPSYNEQFF. The CDR3 nucleotides are TGCAGCGCCATAGCGCCGTCCTACAATGAGCAGTTCTTC.

This clone appeared once. The rearrangement uses TRBV2 and TRBJ1-2; 7 bases fit TRBD1. Germline CDR1 reads SNHLY; CDR2 reads FYNNEI. The junction had 13 bases not matched to a gene; V was cut back by 4 bases and J by 2 bases. The CDR3 totals 17 residues. The CDR3 loop is CASSGALTGRYNYGYTF. The CDR3 bases are TGTGCCAGCAGTGGGGCGTTGACAGGGAGATACAACTATGGCTACACCTTC. Variable domain in full (rest from reference TRBV2 and TRBJ1-2): EPEVTQTPSHQVTQMGQEVILRCVPISNHLYFYWYRQILGQKVEFLVSFYNNEISEKSEIFDDQFSVERPDGSNFTLKIRSTKLEDSAMYFCASSGALTGRYNYGYTFGSGTRLTVV.

The rearrangement links TRBV18 to TRBJ2-7, with 7 positions matching TRBD1. Germline CDR1 KGHSH, CDR2 LQKENI. The CDR3 contains 14 residues. The J segment lost 2 bases and the V segment lost 4 bases, leaving 5 bases of the junction unmatched. CDR3 DNA: TGTGCCAGCTCACAACCGGGACAGCCCTACGAGCAGTACTTC. It specifies CASSQPGQPYEQYF.

The V call is TRBV7-2, the J call TRBJ2-2; 7 bases line up with TRBD2. Germline CDR1 reads SGHTA; CDR2 reads FQGNSA. V was pared by 5 bases and J by 1 base, with 7 bases of the junction left unmatched. The CDR3 is 16 amino acids. The CDR3 reads CASSPGASGNTGELFF. CDR3 in DNA: TGTGCCAGCAGCCCCGGGGCTAGCGGGAACACCGGGGAGCTGTTTTTT.

This chain joins TRBV5-4 and TRBJ2-5, with 9 bases identical to TRBD2. CDR1 and CDR2 (germline): SGHNT, YYREEE (reference sequence). There are 16 residues in the CDR3. Losses at the gene ends were 0 bases for V and 5 bases for J; bases not matched to a gene: 8. Here the CDR3 reads CASSLVGSGSHETQYF. CDR3 nucleotide sequence: TGTGCCAGCAGCTTGGTTGGTAGCGGGAGTCACGAGACCCAGTACTTC.

As regards this clone: Possible read error: a much larger clone is one base away. The chain has TRBV7-2 and TRBJ1-5, with 9 bases that match TRBD1. CDR1 and CDR2 from the germline V gene are SGHTA and FQGNSA. This CDR3 is built from 16 residues. With 7 bases clipped from V and 4 bases from J, the junction kept 11 bases outside the gene matches. CDR3 bases: TGTGCCAGCAACCAACGAGGGACAGGGACAAATCAGCCCCAGCATTTT. This sequence encodes CASNQRGTGTNQPQHF.

The chain couples TRBV11-2 to TRBJ1-5, with a possible D match to TRBD1 (5 bases). V was clipped by 5 bases and J by 1 base, with 9 bases between them. Germline V gene lookup returns CDR1 SGHAT and CDR2 FQNNGV. The CDR3 is 14 amino acids. In DNA, the CDR3 is TGTGCCAGCAGCGCCCGACAGAGCAATCAGCCCCAGCATTTT. Its translation is CASSARQSNQPQHF.

This clone was seen a single time. This chain links TRBV5-6 with TRBJ1-3; a weak D match, TRBD1 (5 bases). The CDR3 length is 16 residues. Trimming took 4 bases from V and 0 from J, leaving 14 bases between them. CDR1 SGHDT and CDR2 YYEEEE come from the germline V gene. The CDR3 reads CASSQTDISSGNTIYF. The CDR3 DNA reads TGTGCCAGCAGCCAGACAGATATTAGCTCTGGAAACACCATATATTTT.

V usage is TRBV27 and J usage is TRBJ2-1; D is unclear. Germline values: CDR1 MNHEY, CDR2 SMNVEV (reference sequence). The CDR3 has 14 amino acids. Trimming stripped 5 bases from V and 1 base from J, with 9 bases between. Here the CDR3 DNA reads TGTGCCAGCAGTAGGTCAGAATCCTACAATGAGCAGTTCTTC. This encodes CASSRSESYNEQFF.

This chain uses TRBV10-3 with TRBJ2-7; TRBD1 is a possible D gene (6 bases). Trimming stripped 10 bases from V and 2 bases from J, with 12 bases between. This CDR3 has 12 amino acids. Germline lookup yields CDR1 ENHRY and CDR2 SYGVKD. The CDR3 region has the DNA TGTGCCACGGTTGGACAGACCTACGAGCAGTACTTC. This codes for CATVGQTYEQYF.

The gene calls are TRBV10-2 and TRBJ2-7; perhaps TRBD1 as D (6 bases). V was clipped by 2 bases and J by 2 bases, with 19 bases between them. The CDR3 is made up of 17 amino acids. From germline, CDR1 is WSHSY and CDR2 SAAADI. CDR3 sequence: CASSEPGRQVYTYEQYF. Here the CDR3 DNA reads TGCGCCAGCAGTGAGCCCGGTCGACAGGTATACACCTACGAGCAGTACTTC.

CDR3 in DNA: TGTGCCAGCAGCGCTTGGGGACAGGAAACCGGGGAGCTGTTTTTT. Amino acids: CASSAWGQETGELFF. The gene calls are TRBV9 and TRBJ2-2; 8 bases map to TRBD1. The CDR3 spans 15 residues. Per the germline V gene, CDR1 is SGDLS and CDR2 is YYNGEE. V was pared by 3 bases and J by 5 bases, with 6 bases of the junction left unmatched.

V usage is TRBV27 and J usage is TRBJ2-6; D call uncertain. The CDR3 is made up of 14 amino acids. Germline V gene sequence: CDR1 MNHEY, CDR2 SMNVEV (reference sequence). Between the trimmed V and J ends, which lost 3 bases and 2 bases, there was a span of 5 bases. CDR3 amino acids: CASSFLPGANVLTF. Here the CDR3 DNA reads TGTGCCAGCAGTTTCCTCCCTGGGGCCAACGTCCTGACTTTC.

This sequence joins TRBV2 and TRBJ2-7; possible D gene TRBD2, 6 bases. The CDR3 has 14 residues. V was clipped by 4 bases and J by 0 bases, with 10 bases between them. From germline, CDR1 is SNHLY and CDR2 FYNNEI. The CDR3 bases are TGTGCCAGCAGTGTTGGGGGAGGCTCCTACGAGCAGTACTTC. Protein sequence: CASSVGGGSYEQYF. The full variable domain, in which reference TRBV2 and TRBJ2-7 provide the parts outside the CDR3, is EPEVTQTPSHQVTQMGQEVILRCVPISNHLYFYWYRQILGQKVEFLVSFYNNEISEKSEIFDDQFSVERPDGSNFTLKIRSTKLEDSAMYFCASSVGGGSYEQYFGPGTRLTVT.

The chain links TRBV6-5 to TRBJ1-1, with D unclear. Trimming stripped 2 bases from V and 4 bases from J, with 8 bases between. The germline gives CDR1 MNHEY, CDR2 SVGAGI. The CDR3 totals 13 residues. CDR3 amino acids: CASSYMAGTEAFF. The CDR3 DNA sequence: TGTGCCAGCAGTTACATGGCAGGCACTGAAGCTTTCTTT.

The chain couples TRBV5-1 to TRBJ2-7; D is tentatively TRBD1 or TRBD2 (6 bases each). CDR1 and CDR2 from the germline V gene are SGHRS and YFSETQ. This CDR3 spans 14 amino acids. V dropped 3 bases and J dropped 5 bases, with 15 bases sitting between them. The CDR3 DNA reads as TGCGCCAGCAGCTCGACCTCCGGGGGCGACGAGCAGTACTTC. It codes for CASSSTSGGDEQYF.